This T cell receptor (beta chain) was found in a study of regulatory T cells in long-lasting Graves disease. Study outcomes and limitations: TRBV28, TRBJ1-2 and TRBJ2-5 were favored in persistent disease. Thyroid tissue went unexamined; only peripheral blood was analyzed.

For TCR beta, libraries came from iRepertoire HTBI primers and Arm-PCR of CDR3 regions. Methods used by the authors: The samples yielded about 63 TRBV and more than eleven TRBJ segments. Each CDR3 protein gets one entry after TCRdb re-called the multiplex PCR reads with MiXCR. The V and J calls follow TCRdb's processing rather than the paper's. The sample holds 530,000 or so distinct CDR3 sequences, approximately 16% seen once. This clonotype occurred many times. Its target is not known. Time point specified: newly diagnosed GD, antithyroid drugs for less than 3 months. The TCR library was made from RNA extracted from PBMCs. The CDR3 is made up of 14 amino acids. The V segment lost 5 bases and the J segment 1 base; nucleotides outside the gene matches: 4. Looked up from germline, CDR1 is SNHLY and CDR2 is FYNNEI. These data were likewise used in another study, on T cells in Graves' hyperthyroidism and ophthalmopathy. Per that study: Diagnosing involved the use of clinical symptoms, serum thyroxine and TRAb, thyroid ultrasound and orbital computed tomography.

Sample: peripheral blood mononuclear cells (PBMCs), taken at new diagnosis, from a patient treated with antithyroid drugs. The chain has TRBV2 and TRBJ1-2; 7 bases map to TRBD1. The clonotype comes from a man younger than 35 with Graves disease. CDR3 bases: TGTGCCAGCAGTCGTACAGGGGATAACTATGGCTACACCTTC. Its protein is CASSRTGDNYGYTF.